The sequence of this TCR beta chain was determined in a study of blood T cell repertoires in COVID-19. The wider study: The analysed material was cDNA or gDNA that came from T cells, B-cell-depleted T cells, or PBMCs.

This CDR3 is 16 amino acids long. V was pared by 1 base and J by 2 bases, with 2 bases of the junction left unmatched. CDR1 and CDR2 (germline): LNHNV, YYDKDF (reference sequence). Assay: immunoSEQ multiplex PCR; the TCRdb copy retains only in-frame clones and omits some. The sample yields 250,000 or so clones, around four fifths seen once. Sequencing was done on a sample of peripheral blood. The V call is TRBV15, the J call TRBJ2-3; 11 bases line up with TRBD1. The origin of this receptor is an older woman with active or convalescent COVID-19. The CDR3 region has the DNA TGTGCCACCAGCAGAGGGACAGGGGGCCTCACAGATACGCAGTATTTT. Translating gives CATSRGTGGLTDTQYF.